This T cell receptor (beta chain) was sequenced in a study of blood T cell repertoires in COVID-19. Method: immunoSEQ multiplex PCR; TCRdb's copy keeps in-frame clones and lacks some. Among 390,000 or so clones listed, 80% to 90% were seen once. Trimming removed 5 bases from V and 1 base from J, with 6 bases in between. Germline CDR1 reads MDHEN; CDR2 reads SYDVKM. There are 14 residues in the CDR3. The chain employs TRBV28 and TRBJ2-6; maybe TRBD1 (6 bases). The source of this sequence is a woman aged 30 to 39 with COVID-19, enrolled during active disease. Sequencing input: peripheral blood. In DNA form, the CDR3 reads TGTGCCAGCAGTGGACAGTCTGGGGCCAACGTCCTGACTTTC. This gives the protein CASSGQSGANVLTF.